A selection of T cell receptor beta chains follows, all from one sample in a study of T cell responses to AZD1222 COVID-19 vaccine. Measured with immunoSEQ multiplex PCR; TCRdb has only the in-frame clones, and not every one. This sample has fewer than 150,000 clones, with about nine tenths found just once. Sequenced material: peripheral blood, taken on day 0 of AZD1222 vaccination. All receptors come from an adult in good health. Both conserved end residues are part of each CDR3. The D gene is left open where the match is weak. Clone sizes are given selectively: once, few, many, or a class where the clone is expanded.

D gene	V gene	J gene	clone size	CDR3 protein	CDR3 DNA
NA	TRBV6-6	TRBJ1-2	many	CASSYSDGPYGYTF	TGTGCCAGCAGTTACTCCGACGGTCCGTATGGCTACACCTTC
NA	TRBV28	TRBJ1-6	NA	CASTLRSWLSPLHF	TGTGCCAGCACTCTAAGGTCTTGGCTTTCACCCCTCCACTTT
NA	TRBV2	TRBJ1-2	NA	CASSVEGIYGYTF	TGTGCCAGCAGTGTAGAGGGGATCTATGGCTACACCTTC
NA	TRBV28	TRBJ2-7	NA	CASSLGLTISYEQYF	TGTGCCAGCAGTTTGGGGCTAACCATATCCTACGAGCAGTACTTC
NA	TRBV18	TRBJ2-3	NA	CASSPPGGTDTQYF	TGTGCCAGCTCACCCCCAGGGGGCACAGATACGCAGTATTTT
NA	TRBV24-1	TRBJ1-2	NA	CATSATGGRGYTF	TGTGCCACCAGTGCGACGGGGGGACGCGGCTACACCTTC
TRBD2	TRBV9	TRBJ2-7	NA	CASSEAGDAAEQYF	TGTGCCAGCAGCGAAGCGGGGGATGCGGCAGAGCAGTACTTC
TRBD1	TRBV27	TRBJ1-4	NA	CAFSTGVEGTNEKLFF	TGTGCCTTTTCGACAGGGGTTGAGGGAACTAATGAAAAACTGTTTTTT
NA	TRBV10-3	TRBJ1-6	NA	CAISESIHNSPLHF	TGTGCCATCAGTGAGTCTATTCATAATTCACCCCTCCACTTT
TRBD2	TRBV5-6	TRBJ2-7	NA	CASSFGTSGGKEQYF	TGTGCCAGCAGCTTCGGGACTAGCGGGGGTAAAGAGCAGTACTTC
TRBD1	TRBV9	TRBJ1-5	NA	CASSAGQGLNQPQHF	TGTGCCAGCAGCGCCGGACAGGGTCTCAATCAGCCCCAGCATTTT
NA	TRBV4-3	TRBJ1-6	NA	CASSQDQASYNSPLHF	TGCGCCAGCAGCCAAGACCAGGCTTCCTATAATTCACCCCTCCACTTT
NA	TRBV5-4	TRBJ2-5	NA	CASSYSGTGETQYF	TGTGCCAGCAGCTACTCCGGGACTGGAGAGACCCAGTACTTC
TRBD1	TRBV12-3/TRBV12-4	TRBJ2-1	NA	CASSSGQVREQFF	TGTGCCAGCAGCTCGGGACAGGTTCGTGAGCAGTTCTTC
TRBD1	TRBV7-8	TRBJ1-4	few	CASSQDRVVEKLFF	TGTGCCAGCAGCCAAGACAGGGTAGTAGAAAAACTGTTTTTT
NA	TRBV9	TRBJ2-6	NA	CASSAQPRSGANVLTF	TGTGCCAGCAGCGCCCAACCCCGCTCTGGGGCCAACGTCCTGACTTTC
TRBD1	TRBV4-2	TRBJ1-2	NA	CASSTTGAGYGYTF	TGTGCCAGCAGTACGACAGGGGCGGGCTATGGCTACACCTTC
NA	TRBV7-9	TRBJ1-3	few	CASSLDHSGNTIYF	TGTGCCAGCAGCTTAGACCACTCTGGAAACACCATATATTTT
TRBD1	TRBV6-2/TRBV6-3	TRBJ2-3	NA	CASSPMGQGKTDTQYF	TGTGCCAGCAGCCCCATGGGACAGGGTAAAACAGATACGCAGTATTTT
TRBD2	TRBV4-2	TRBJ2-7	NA	CASSGTGTSAYEQYF	TGTGCCAGCAGCGGAACCGGGACTAGCGCCTACGAGCAGTACTTC
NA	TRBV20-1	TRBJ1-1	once	CSARGRPEAFF	TGCAGTGCTAGGGGGCGGCCTGAAGCTTTCTTT
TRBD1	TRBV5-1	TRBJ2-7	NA	CASSSGQGSSGEQYF	TGCGCCAGCAGCAGTGGACAGGGCTCGTCGGGGGAGCAGTACTTC
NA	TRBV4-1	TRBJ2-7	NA	CASSYPGGRSYEQYF	TGCGCCAGCAGCTATCCGGGGGGCCGATCATACGAGCAGTACTTC
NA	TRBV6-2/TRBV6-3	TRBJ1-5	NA	CASSYRPRADQPQHF	TGTGCCAGCAGTTACCGCCCCCGGGCCGATCAGCCCCAGCATTTT
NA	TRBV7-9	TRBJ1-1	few	CASSPRTGNTEAFF	TGTGCCAGCAGCCCCCGGACTGGGAACACTGAAGCTTTCTTT
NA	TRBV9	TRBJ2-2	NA	CASSVLPGESGELFF	TGTGCCAGCAGCGTATTGCCCGGGGAATCCGGGGAGCTGTTTTTT
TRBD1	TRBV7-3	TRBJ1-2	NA	CASSPSGQAYGYTF	TGTGCCAGCAGCCCGTCGGGACAGGCCTATGGCTACACCTTC
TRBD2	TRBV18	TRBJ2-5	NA	CASSLMSGGSETQYF	TGTGCCAGCTCACTTATGTCGGGGGGGTCTGAGACCCAGTACTTC
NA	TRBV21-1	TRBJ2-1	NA	CASTPTYRAGEQFF	TGTGCCAGCACTCCAACCTACCGGGCGGGGGAGCAGTTCTTC
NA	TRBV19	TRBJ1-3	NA	CASKRSTDYTIYF	TGTGCCAGTAAGCGGAGCACCGACTACACCATATATTTT
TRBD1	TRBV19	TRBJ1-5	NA	CASTGQVYSNQPQHF	TGTGCCAGTACGGGACAGGTCTATAGCAATCAGCCCCAGCATTTT
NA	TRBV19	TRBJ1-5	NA	CASSIEGITGNQPQHF	TGTGCCAGTAGTATAGAGGGGATAACGGGCAATCAGCCCCAGCATTTT